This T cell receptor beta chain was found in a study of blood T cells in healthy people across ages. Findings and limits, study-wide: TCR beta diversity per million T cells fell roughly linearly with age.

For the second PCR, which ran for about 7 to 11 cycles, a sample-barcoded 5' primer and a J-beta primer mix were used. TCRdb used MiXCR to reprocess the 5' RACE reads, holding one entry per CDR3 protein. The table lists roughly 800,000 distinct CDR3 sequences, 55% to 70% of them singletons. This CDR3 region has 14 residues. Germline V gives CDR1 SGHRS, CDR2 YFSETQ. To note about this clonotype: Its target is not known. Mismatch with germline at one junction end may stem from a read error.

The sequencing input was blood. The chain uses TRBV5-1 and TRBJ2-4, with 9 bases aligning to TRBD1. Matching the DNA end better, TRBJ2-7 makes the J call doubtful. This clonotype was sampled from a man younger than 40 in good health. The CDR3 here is CVSRPGTGMNEQYF. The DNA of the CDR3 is TGCGTCAGCAGACCCGGGACAGGGATGAACGAGCAGTACTTC.